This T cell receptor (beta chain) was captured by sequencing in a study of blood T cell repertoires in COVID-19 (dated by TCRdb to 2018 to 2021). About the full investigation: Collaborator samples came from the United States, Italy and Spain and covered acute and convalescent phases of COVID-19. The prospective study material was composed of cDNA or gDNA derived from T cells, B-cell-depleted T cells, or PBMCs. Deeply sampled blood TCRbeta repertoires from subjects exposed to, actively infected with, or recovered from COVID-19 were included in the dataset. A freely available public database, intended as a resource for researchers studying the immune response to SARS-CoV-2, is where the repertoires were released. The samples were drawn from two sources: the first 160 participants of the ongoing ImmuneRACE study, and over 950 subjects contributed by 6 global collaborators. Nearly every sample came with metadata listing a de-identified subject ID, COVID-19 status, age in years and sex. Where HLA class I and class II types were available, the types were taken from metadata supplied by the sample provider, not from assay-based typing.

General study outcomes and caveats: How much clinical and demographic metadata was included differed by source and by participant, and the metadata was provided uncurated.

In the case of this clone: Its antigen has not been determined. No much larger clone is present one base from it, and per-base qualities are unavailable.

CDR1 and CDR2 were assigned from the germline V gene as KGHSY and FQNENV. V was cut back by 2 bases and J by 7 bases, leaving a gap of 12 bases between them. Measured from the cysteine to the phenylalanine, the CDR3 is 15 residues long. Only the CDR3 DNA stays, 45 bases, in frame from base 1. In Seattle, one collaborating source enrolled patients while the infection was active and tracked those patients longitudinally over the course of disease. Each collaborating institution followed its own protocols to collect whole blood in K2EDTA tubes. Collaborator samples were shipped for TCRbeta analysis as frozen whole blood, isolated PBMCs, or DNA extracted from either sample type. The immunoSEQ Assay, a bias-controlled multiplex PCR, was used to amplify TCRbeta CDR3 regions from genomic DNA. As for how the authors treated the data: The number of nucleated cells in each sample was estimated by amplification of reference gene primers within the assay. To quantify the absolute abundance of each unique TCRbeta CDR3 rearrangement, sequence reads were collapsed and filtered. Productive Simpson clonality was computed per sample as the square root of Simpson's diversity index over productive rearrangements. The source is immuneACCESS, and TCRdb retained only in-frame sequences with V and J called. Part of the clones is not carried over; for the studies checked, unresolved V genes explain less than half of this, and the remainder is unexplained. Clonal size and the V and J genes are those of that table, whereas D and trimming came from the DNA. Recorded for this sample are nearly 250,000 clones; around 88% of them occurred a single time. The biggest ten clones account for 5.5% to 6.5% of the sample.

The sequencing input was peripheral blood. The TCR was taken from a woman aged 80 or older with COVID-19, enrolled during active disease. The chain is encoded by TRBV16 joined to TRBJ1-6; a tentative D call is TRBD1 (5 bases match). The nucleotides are TGTGCCAGCAGCCAAAAAGGCAGGGTGAATTCACCCCTCCACTTT. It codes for CASSQKGRVNSPLHF.